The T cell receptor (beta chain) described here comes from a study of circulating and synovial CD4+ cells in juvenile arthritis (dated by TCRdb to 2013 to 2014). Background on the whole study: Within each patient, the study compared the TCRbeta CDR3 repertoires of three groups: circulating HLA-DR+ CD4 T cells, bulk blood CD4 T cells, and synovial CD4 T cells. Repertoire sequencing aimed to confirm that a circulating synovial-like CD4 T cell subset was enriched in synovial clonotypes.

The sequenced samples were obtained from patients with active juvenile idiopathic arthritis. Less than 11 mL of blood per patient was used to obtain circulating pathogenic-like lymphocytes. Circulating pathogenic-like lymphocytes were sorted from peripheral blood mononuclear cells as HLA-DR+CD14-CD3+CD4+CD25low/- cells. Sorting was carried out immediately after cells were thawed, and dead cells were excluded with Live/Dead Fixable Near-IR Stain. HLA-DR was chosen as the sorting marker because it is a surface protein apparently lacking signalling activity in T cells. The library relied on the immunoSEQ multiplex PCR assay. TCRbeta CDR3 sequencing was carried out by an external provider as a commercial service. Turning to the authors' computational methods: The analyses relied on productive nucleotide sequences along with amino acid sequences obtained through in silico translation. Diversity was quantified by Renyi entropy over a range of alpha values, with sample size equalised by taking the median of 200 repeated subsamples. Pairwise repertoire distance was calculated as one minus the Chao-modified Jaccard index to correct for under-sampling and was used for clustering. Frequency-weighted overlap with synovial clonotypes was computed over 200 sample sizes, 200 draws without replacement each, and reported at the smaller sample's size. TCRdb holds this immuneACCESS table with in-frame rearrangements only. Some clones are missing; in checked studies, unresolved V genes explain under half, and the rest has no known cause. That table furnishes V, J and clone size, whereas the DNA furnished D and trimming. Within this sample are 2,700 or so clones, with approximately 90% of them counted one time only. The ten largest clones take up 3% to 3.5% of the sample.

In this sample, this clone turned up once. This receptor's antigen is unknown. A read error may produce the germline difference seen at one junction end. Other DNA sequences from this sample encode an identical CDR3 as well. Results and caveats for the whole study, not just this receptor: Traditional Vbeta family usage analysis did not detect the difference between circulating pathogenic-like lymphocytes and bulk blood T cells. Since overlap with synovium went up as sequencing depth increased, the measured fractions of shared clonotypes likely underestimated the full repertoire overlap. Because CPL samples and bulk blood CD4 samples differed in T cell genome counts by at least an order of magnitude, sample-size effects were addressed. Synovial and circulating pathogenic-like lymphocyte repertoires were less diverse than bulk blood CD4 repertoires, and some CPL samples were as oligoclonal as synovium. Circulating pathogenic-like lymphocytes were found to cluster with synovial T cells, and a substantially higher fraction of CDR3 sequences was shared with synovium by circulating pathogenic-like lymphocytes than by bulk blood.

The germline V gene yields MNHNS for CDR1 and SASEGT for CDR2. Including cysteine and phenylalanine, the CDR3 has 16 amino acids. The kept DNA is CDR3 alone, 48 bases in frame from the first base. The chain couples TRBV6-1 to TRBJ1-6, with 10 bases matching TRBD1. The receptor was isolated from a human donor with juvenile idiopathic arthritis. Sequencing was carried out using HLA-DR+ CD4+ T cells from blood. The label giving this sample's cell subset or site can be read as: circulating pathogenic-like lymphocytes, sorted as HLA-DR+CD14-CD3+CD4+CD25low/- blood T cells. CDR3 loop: CASSEPTGGYNSPLHF. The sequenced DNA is TGTGCCAGCAGTGAACCGACAGGGGGCTATAATTCCCCCCTCCACTTT.